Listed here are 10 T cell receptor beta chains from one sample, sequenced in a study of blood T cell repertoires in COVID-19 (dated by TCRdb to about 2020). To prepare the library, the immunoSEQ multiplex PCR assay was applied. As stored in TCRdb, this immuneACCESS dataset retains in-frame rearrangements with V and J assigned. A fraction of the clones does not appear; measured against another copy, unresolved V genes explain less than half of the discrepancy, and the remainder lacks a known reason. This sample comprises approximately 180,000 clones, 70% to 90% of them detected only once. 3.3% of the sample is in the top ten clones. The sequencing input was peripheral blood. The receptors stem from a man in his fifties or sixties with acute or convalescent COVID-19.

CDR3 DNA sequence: TGTGCCAGCTCACCACTCCCTAGCGGCGAGTACAATGAGCAGTTCTTC. Translated, it gives CASSPLPSGEYNEQFF. The J gene is TRBJ2-1, the V gene TRBV18; 7 bases line up with TRBD2. The germline V gene has CDR1 KGHSH and CDR2 LQKENI. The CDR3 consists of 16 residues. Trimming took 1 base from V and 4 from J; bases not matched to a gene: 7.

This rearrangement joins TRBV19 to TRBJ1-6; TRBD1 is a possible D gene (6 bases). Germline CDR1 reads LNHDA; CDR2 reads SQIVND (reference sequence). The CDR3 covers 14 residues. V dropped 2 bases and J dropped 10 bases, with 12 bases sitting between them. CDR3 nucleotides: TGTGCCAGTAGTATACAGGGGTTTGGCTCACCCCTCCACTTT. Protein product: CASSIQGFGSPLHF.

The CDR3 region has the DNA TGTGCCAGCAGTTACTCCTCCCCGGGGGGAGTTCAAGGCTACACCTTC. Translating it yields CASSYSSPGGVQGYTF. The rearrangement joins TRBV6-2 or TRBV6-3 to TRBJ1-2, with a possible D match to TRBD1 (5 bases). Trimming took 0 bases from V and 8 from J, leaving 19 bases between them. In germline, CDR1 is MNHEY, CDR2 SVGEGT. The CDR3 runs to 16 residues.

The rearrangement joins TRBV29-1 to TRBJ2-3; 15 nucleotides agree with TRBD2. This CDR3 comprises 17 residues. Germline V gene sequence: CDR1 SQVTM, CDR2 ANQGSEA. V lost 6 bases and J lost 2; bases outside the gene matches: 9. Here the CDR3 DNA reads TGCAGCGTGGGGGGGACTAGCGGGAGGCGGACCACAGATACGCAGTATTTT. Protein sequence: CSVGGTSGRRTTDTQYF.

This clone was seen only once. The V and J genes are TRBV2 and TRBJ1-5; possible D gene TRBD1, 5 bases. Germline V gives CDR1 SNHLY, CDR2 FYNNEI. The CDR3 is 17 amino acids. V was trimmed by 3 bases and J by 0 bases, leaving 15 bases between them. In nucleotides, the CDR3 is TGTGCCAGCAGTGAGATGGGAGGGGCTTATAGCAATCAGCCCCAGCATTTT. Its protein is CASSEMGGAYSNQPQHF. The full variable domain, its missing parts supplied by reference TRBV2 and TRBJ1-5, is EPEVTQTPSHQVTQMGQEVILRCVPISNHLYFYWYRQILGQKVEFLVSFYNNEISEKSEIFDDQFSVERPDGSNFTLKIRSTKLEDSAMYFCASSEMGGAYSNQPQHFGDGTRLSIL.

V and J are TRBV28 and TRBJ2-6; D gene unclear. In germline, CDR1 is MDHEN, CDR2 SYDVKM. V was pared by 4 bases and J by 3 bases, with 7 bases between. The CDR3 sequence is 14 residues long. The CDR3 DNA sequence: TGTGCCAGCAGTTCCCGGGTTGGGGCCAACGTCCTGACTTTC. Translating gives CASSSRVGANVLTF. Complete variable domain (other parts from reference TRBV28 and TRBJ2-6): DVKVTQSSRYLVKRTGEKVFLECVQDMDHENMFWYRQDPGLGLRLIYFSYDVKMKEKGDIPEGYSVSREKKERFSLILESASTNQTSMYLCASSSRVGANVLTFGAGSRLTVL.

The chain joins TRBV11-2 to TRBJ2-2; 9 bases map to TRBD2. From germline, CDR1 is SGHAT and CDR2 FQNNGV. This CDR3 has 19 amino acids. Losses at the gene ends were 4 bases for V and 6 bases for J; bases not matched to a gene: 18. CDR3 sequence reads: CASSWGRGHLAGKAGELFF. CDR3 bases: TGTGCCAGCAGCTGGGGGCGGGGGCATCTAGCGGGAAAGGCCGGGGAGCTGTTTTTT.

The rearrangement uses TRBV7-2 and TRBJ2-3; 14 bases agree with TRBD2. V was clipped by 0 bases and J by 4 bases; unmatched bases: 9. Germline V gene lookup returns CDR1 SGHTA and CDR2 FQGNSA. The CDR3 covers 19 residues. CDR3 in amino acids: CASSLADMGLAGVSDTQYF. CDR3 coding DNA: TGTGCCAGCAGCTTAGCCGACATGGGACTAGCGGGAGTATCAGATACGCAGTATTTT.

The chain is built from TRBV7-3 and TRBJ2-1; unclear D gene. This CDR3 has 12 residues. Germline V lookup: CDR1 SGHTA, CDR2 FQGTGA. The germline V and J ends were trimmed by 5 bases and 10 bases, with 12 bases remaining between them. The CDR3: CASSGPHGEQFF. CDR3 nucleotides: TGTGCCAGCAGCGGCCCCCATGGCGAGCAGTTCTTC.

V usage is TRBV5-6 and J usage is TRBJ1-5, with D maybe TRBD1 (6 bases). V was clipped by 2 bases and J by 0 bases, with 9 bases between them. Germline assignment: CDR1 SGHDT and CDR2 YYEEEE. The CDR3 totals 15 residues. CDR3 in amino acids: CASSFRGYSNQPQHF. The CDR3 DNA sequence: TGTGCCAGCAGCTTCAGGGGCTATAGCAATCAGCCCCAGCATTTT.